Below, 22 T cell receptor beta chains from the same sample are listed, as sequenced in a study of blood T cell repertoires in COVID-19. This table comes from immunoSEQ multiplex PCR, and its TCRdb copy is limited to in-frame clones, with some not included. Among 150,000 to 200,000 clones listed, 75% to 80% were seen once. The sequencing input was peripheral blood. The receptors were sampled from a woman in her seventies with acute or convalescent COVID-19.

The chain is built from TRBV10-1 and TRBJ2-1; unclear D gene. Germline assignment: CDR1 WNHNN and CDR2 SYGVQD (reference sequence). This CDR3 is 15 amino acids long. V lost 5 bases and J 7 bases, leaving 18 bases between the germline ends. The CDR3 sequence is CASSKIFAVRNEQFF. The CDR3, as DNA: TGCGCCAGCAGTAAGATCTTCGCGGTGAGGAATGAGCAGTTCTTC.

The chain carries TRBV6-4 and TRBJ1-1, with TRBD1 identical over 7 bases. The junction had 2 bases not matched to a gene; V was cut back by 6 bases and J by 1 base. CDR1 and CDR2 from the germline V gene are MRHNA and SNTAGT. This CDR3 comprises 13 residues. As DNA, the CDR3 is TGTGCCAGCAGCCCAGGGGGGAACACTGAAGCTTTCTTT. This codes for CASSPGGNTEAFF.

This clone was recorded once. The V gene is TRBV6-5, the J gene TRBJ1-1, with 9 bases lining up with TRBD1. The CDR3 extends over 14 amino acids. Looked up from germline, CDR1 is MNHEY and CDR2 is SVGAGI. V lost 7 bases, J lost 11 bases, and 14 bases stayed unmatched. DNA of the CDR3: TGTGCCAGCACCAAAGGGACACAGGGGGCCCCCGCTTTCTTT. It translates to CASTKGTQGAPAFF.

The chain carries TRBV5-4 and TRBJ2-6; 10 bases line up with TRBD1. V lost 5 bases to trimming and J lost 2 bases; unmatched junction nucleotides: 16. Germline loops: CDR1 SGHNT, CDR2 YYREEE (reference sequence). The CDR3 is made up of 20 amino acids. The CDR3 DNA reads TGTGCCAGCAGACGTGGGTCGGGGACAGGGGCGTCGGCTGGGGCCAACGTCCTGACTTTC. This sequence encodes CASRRGSGTGASAGANVLTF. The whole variable domain, filled in from reference TRBV5-4 and TRBJ2-6, reads ETGVTQSPTHLIKTRGQQVTLRCSSQSGHNTVSWYQQALGQGPQFIFQYYREEENGRGNFPPRFSGLQFPNYSSELNVNALELDDSALYLCASRRGSGTGASAGANVLTFGAGSRLTVL.

This clone was recorded many times. The chain carries TRBV27 and TRBJ2-1; D is unresolved. The germline gives CDR1 MNHEY, CDR2 SMNVEV (reference sequence). Trimming stripped 5 bases from V and 6 bases from J, with 14 bases between. CDR3 length: 14 amino acids. Written as DNA, the CDR3 is TGTGCCAGCAGTCCTAATGCGAACCTCAATGAGCAGTTCTTC. Protein: CASSPNANLNEQFF.

CDR3: CASSPGAYEQYF. DNA for the CDR3: TGTGCCAGCAGCCCCGGGGCCTACGAGCAGTACTTC. The rearrangement joins TRBV11-2 to TRBJ2-7; tentatively, D is TRBD2 (5 bases). This CDR3 region has 12 residues. CDR1 is SGHAT and CDR2 is FQNNGV in the germline V gene. Deletions cut 5 bases from V and 2 bases from J, with 7 bases between.

The chain recombines TRBV5-4 with TRBJ2-3; 7 bases fit TRBD2. Germline trimming cut 0 bases from V and 0 bases from J; bases unmatched to any gene: 4. CDR3 length: 16 residues. Germline assignment: CDR1 SGHNT and CDR2 YYREEE (reference sequence). The CDR3 bases are TGTGCCAGCAGCTTGGAGGGCGGGGGTAGCACAGATACGCAGTATTTT. This sequence encodes CASSLEGGGSTDTQYF.

The genes are TRBV6-5 and TRBJ1-5, with TRBD1 matching 8 bases. CDR1 MNHEY and CDR2 SVGAGI come from the germline V gene. V lost 6 bases and J lost 7; bases outside the gene matches: 11. CDR3 length: 15 amino acids. CDR3 nucleotide sequence: TGTGCCAGCAGCCTTTACGGACAGGGTCGGCAGCCCCAGCATTTT. It translates to CASSLYGQGRQPQHF.

V and J are TRBV5-1 and TRBJ2-1; possible D gene TRBD2, 5 bases. Germline V gene data show CDR1 as SGHRS and CDR2 as YFSETQ. Trimming stripped 5 bases from V and 4 bases from J, with 10 bases between. The CDR3 sequence is 13 residues long. In nucleotides, the CDR3 is TGCGCCAGCAGACTCGGGGAGTACAATGAGCAGTTCTTC. Its translation: CASRLGEYNEQFF.

The gene calls are TRBV2 and TRBJ2-7; 8 nucleotides line up with TRBD2. CDR1 and CDR2 (germline): SNHLY, FYNNEI. CDR3 length equals 15 residues. J was trimmed by 6 bases and V by 0 bases; bases with no gene match: 7. CDR3 DNA: TGTGCCAGCAGTGAAGCTACGGGACTAGGAACCGAGCAGTACTTC. Protein product: CASSEATGLGTEQYF.

The chain joins TRBV6-1 to TRBJ2-3; 11 nucleotides match TRBD2. The CDR3 consists of 17 residues. V trimming: 4 bases; J trimming: 7 bases; junction bases outside the gene matches: 13. CDR1 is MNHNS and CDR2 is SASEGT in the germline V gene. CDR3 amino acids: CASSGRNLAGGSNTQYF. The CDR3 DNA reads TGTGCCAGCAGTGGAAGAAACCTAGCGGGAGGTTCAAATACGCAGTATTTT.

This clone was found a few times. The chain links TRBV2 to TRBJ1-2; 12 nucleotides align to TRBD1. There are 15 residues in the CDR3. V shed 8 bases and J 2 bases; nucleotides not matched to a gene: 6. The germline V gene encodes CDR1 SNHLY and CDR2 FYNNEI. The CDR3 sequence: CASGGDRGLNYGYTF. CDR3 nucleotides: TGTGCCAGCGGAGGGGACAGGGGGCTAAACTATGGCTACACCTTC.

The table lists this clone with a few counts. The rearrangement joins TRBV7-2 to TRBJ1-2; 10 bases fit TRBD1. The V segment lost 4 bases and the J segment 6 bases; nucleotides outside the gene matches: 2. Germline-derived CDR1 and CDR2 are SGHTA and FQGNSA. CDR3 length equals 13 residues. CDR3 in DNA: TGTGCCAGCAGCTCTGACAGGGGGCATGGCTACACCTTC. Translating gives CASSSDRGHGYTF.

V is TRBV2 and J is TRBJ1-5; perhaps TRBD1 as D (6 bases). Looked up from germline, CDR1 is SNHLY and CDR2 is FYNNEI. The V end was cut by 6 bases, the J end by 4 bases, with 10 bases between. The CDR3 is made up of 13 amino acids. The CDR3 DNA sequence: TGTGCCAGCAGGGGACAACCAAATCAGCCCCAGCATTTT. Encoded protein: CASRGQPNQPQHF.

This clone was counted only a few times. The V call is TRBV5-8, the J call TRBJ1-5; D perhaps matches TRBD1 (5 bases). V lost 4 bases and J lost 4, with 18 bases in between. CDR3 length equals 16 residues. The germline gives CDR1 SGHTS, CDR2 YDEGEE. The chain's CDR3 is CASSPTGGGGNQPQHF. CDR3 DNA sequence: TGTGCCAGCAGCCCCACCGGGGGAGGTGGAAATCAGCCCCAGCATTTT.

This clone occurred once. The rearrangement uses TRBV29-1 and TRBJ2-6, with 7 bases fitting TRBD1. V dropped 4 bases and J dropped 0; count of bases not matched to a gene: 9. This CDR3 has 17 residues. Germline V gene lookup returns CDR1 SQVTM and CDR2 ANQGSEA. The CDR3 nucleotides are TGCAGCGTTGTCGACAGGGTGGTCAGCTCTGGGGCCAACGTCCTGACTTTC. Protein: CSVVDRVVSSGANVLTF.

The chain combines TRBV24-1 with TRBJ2-7, with a possible D match to TRBD1 (6 bases). CDR1 is KGHDR and CDR2 is SFDVKD in the germline V gene. V was clipped by 0 bases and J by 6 bases, with 17 bases between them. The CDR3 extends over 16 amino acids. The CDR3 spells CATSDLPGKGVSEQYF. CDR3 bases: TGTGCCACCAGTGATTTGCCAGGCAAGGGGGTGAGCGAGCAGTACTTC.

This clone was observed a single time. The chain combines TRBV19 with TRBJ2-7, with 9 bases lining up with TRBD1. Germline CDR1 is LNHDA and CDR2 is SQIVND (reference sequence). V shed 6 bases, J shed 2 bases, and the junction held 8 bases outside the gene matches. The CDR3 runs 15 residues. CDR3 amino acids: CASSPAGTGTYEQYF. The CDR3 coding sequence is TGTGCCAGTAGCCCCGCCGGGACAGGGACCTACGAGCAGTACTTC.

The genes are TRBV6-5 and TRBJ1-5, with D unclear. Germline V gene sequence: CDR1 MNHEY, CDR2 SVGAGI. Trimming pared 11 bases from V and 0 bases from J, leaving 11 bases between. The CDR3 spans 13 residues. The CDR3 sequence is CAYRADSNQPQHF. CDR3 nucleotides: TGTGCCTACCGAGCGGATAGCAATCAGCCCCAGCATTTT.

V gene TRBV7-9 combines with J gene TRBJ2-1, with TRBD2 matching 12 bases. CDR3 length: 15 residues. Unmatched junction bases numbered 4, after V lost 5 bases and J lost 5 bases. The germline V gene has CDR1 SEHNR and CDR2 FQNEAQ (reference sequence). The CDR3 region has the DNA TGTGCCAGCAGCCGAGGACTAGCGGGAAACAATGAGCAGTTCTTC. It translates to CASSRGLAGNNEQFF.

The J gene is TRBJ1-2, the V gene TRBV27; tentatively, D is TRBD1 (5 bases). The V and J ends lost 6 bases and 3 bases respectively, with 14 bases between them. The CDR3 is 14 residues long. Per the germline V gene, CDR1 is MNHEY and CDR2 is SMNVEV (reference sequence). In DNA form, the CDR3 reads TGTGCCAGCAGAACTGGGTTAGGGGACTATGGCTACACCTTC. Its translation is CASRTGLGDYGYTF.

This chain links TRBV29-1 with TRBJ2-5, with 7 bases fitting TRBD2. The junction had 2 bases not matched to a gene; V was cut back by 2 bases and J by 2 bases. The CDR3 contains 13 residues. Germline V lookup: CDR1 SQVTM, CDR2 ANQGSEA. CDR3 sequence (DNA): TGCAGCGTTGAAATGGGGGGGCAAGAGACCCAGTACTTC. Translation: CSVEMGGQETQYF.